A single TCR beta chain is shown here with its context. Its target is unknown. Patients included in sequencing had previously demonstrated CD8+CD57+ cell expansion by flow cytometry. Patients were untreated when blood was sampled. These data come from a study of CD8+CD57+ T cells in acquired aplastic anemia. Study-wide background: Sorted CD4+ and CD8+ cells gave a mean 3.2 ug DNA, range about 0.17 to 27.4 ug.

For CDR3 and TCR beta VDJ profiling, genomic DNA was the template used. TCRdb re-derived calls from the reads in MiXCR, one entry per CDR3 protein. Counted here are 89,000 or so distinct CDR3 sequences, roughly 70% occurring once; the ten biggest clones make up over 55%. Findings of the study overall: About 29 CD8+ CDR3 sequences occurred in both the patients and the controls.

The TCR was taken from a human donor with aplastic anemia. Sequencing input: sorted CD4+, CD8+, or CD8+CD57+ T cells (not recorded which) from PBMCs.

The CDR3 nucleotides read TGTGCCAGCAGCTTAGCGGGGGCGCAGAATTCACCCCTCCACTTT. Amino acid sequence: CASSLAGAQNSPLHF. The rearrangement uses TRBV7-2 and TRBJ1-6, with a possible D match to TRBD1 (6 bases). The CDR3 is 15 amino acids. V shed 0 bases and J shed 7 bases, with 10 bases lying between them. Germline CDR1 and CDR2: SGHTA and FQGNSA.